The rows below give T cell receptor beta chains drawn from one sample of a study of CD8+ T cells in alopecia areata. Generated by immunoSEQ multiplex PCR, the TCRdb table keeps only in-frame clones and is missing some. The table lists about 180,000 clones, approximately 56% of them singletons. The sequencing here drew on CD4+ T cells sorted from blood, taken at week 0. The source is a human donor with alopecia areata. CDR3s include the opening cysteine and the closing phenylalanine or tryptophan. D genes are given only for firm matches. Where a row states a size, it is once, few, many or the class of an expanded clone; other rows omit it.

cdr3_aa: CASSLRGIWGYTF
cdr3_nt: TGTGCCAGCTCATTGAGGGGTATATGGGGCTACACCTTC
d_call: NA
clone_size: NA
v_call: TRBV6-5
j_call: TRBJ1-2

cdr3_aa: CAWSVQGGNTEAFF
cdr3_nt: TGTGCCTGGAGTGTACAAGGAGGGAACACTGAAGCTTTCTTT
d_call: NA
clone_size: NA
v_call: TRBV30
j_call: TRBJ1-1

cdr3_aa: CSVERQAGYTF
cdr3_nt: TGCAGCGTTGAACGACAGGCCGGCTACACCTTC
d_call: NA
clone_size: few
v_call: TRBV29-1
j_call: TRBJ1-2

cdr3_aa: CASSYSSGQETQYF
cdr3_nt: TGTGCCAGCAGTTACTCGTCGGGACAAGAGACCCAGTACTTC
d_call: NA
clone_size: NA
v_call: TRBV6-5
j_call: TRBJ2-5

cdr3_aa: CASSLPGGLHYGYTF
cdr3_nt: TGTGCCAGCAGCCTCCCGGGAGGGCTTCACTATGGCTACACCTTC
d_call: NA
clone_size: NA
v_call: TRBV7-9
j_call: TRBJ1-2

cdr3_aa: CASRDRDVSIQYF
cdr3_nt: TGTGCCAGCCGCGACAGGGACGTAAGCATTCAGTACTTC
d_call: TRBD1
clone_size: NA
v_call: TRBV6-5
j_call: TRBJ2-4

cdr3_aa: CASSYGGTANHEQYF
cdr3_nt: TGCGCCAGCAGTTACGGCGGGACAGCCAACCACGAGCAGTACTTC
d_call: NA
clone_size: NA
v_call: TRBV5-1
j_call: TRBJ2-7

cdr3_aa: CAWSHGGGGGYTF
cdr3_nt: TGTGCCTGGAGCCACGGGGGGGGCGGCGGCTACACCTTC
d_call: NA
clone_size: few
v_call: TRBV30
j_call: TRBJ1-2

cdr3_aa: CASSEIGVSTYNEQFF
cdr3_nt: TGTGCCAGCAGTGAGATCGGGGTCTCAACCTACAATGAGCAGTTCTTC
d_call: NA
clone_size: once
v_call: TRBV2
j_call: TRBJ2-1

cdr3_aa: CSVDRRGIQETQYF
cdr3_nt: TGCAGCGTTGATAGGCGCGGAATCCAAGAGACCCAGTACTTC
d_call: NA
clone_size: NA
v_call: TRBV29-1
j_call: TRBJ2-5

cdr3_aa: CASSSTLANTEAFF
cdr3_nt: TGCGCCAGCAGCTCGACACTGGCGAACACTGAAGCTTTCTTT
d_call: NA
clone_size: NA
v_call: TRBV5-1
j_call: TRBJ1-1

cdr3_aa: CASSFLRGAGKTQYF
cdr3_nt: TGTGCCAGCAGCTTTCTACGGGGGGCCGGGAAGACCCAGTACTTC
d_call: NA
clone_size: NA
v_call: TRBV11-3
j_call: TRBJ2-5

cdr3_aa: CASRSGDSWQETQYF
cdr3_nt: TGTGCCAGCAGATCCGGGGACTCTTGGCAAGAGACCCAGTACTTC
d_call: NA
clone_size: NA
v_call: TRBV7-2
j_call: TRBJ2-5

cdr3_aa: CASSQYRDRGQETQYF
cdr3_nt: TGCGCCAGCAGCCAATACCGGGACAGGGGGCAAGAGACCCAGTACTTC
d_call: TRBD1
clone_size: NA
v_call: TRBV4-1
j_call: TRBJ2-5

cdr3_aa: CASSSNSGDTQYF
cdr3_nt: TGCGCCAGCAGTTCGAATAGCGGAGATACGCAGTATTTT
d_call: NA
clone_size: NA
v_call: TRBV5-1
j_call: TRBJ2-3

cdr3_aa: CSAEQSRTQYF
cdr3_nt: TGCAGTGCAGAACAATCCCGAACGCAGTATTTT
d_call: NA
clone_size: few
v_call: TRBV20-1
j_call: TRBJ2-3

cdr3_aa: CASSDRRITNTEAFF
cdr3_nt: TGTGCCAGCAGCGACCGACGGATCACGAACACTGAAGCTTTCTTT
d_call: NA
clone_size: NA
v_call: TRBV7-8
j_call: TRBJ1-1

cdr3_aa: CASSGDRENSPLHF
cdr3_nt: TGTGCCAGCAGTGGGGACAGGGAGAATTCACCCCTCCACTTT
d_call: TRBD1
clone_size: NA
v_call: TRBV2
j_call: TRBJ1-6

cdr3_aa: CASSPSGGRTDTQYF
cdr3_nt: TGTGCCAGCAGCCCGAGCGGGGGCAGGACAGATACGCAGTATTTT
d_call: TRBD2
clone_size: NA
v_call: TRBV7-9
j_call: TRBJ2-3

cdr3_aa: CAWNLQGTSNEKLFF
cdr3_nt: TGTGCCTGGAACCTACAGGGAACGTCTAATGAAAAACTGTTTTTT
d_call: NA
clone_size: NA
v_call: TRBV30
j_call: TRBJ1-4

cdr3_aa: CSVGDNINTEAFF
cdr3_nt: TGCAGCGTTGGGGACAATATAAACACTGAAGCTTTCTTT
d_call: NA
clone_size: NA
v_call: TRBV29-1
j_call: TRBJ1-1

cdr3_aa: CASSWSGGNGYTF
cdr3_nt: TGTGCCAGCAGTTGGTCAGGGGGAAATGGCTACACCTTC
d_call: TRBD1
clone_size: few
v_call: TRBV6-6
j_call: TRBJ1-2

cdr3_aa: CASSSNRGRRGYTF
cdr3_nt: TGTGCCAGCAGCTCCAACAGGGGCCGGAGGGGCTACACCTTC
d_call: TRBD1
clone_size: NA
v_call: TRBV5-6
j_call: TRBJ1-2

cdr3_aa: CSATMNTEAFF
cdr3_nt: TGCAGTGCAACTATGAACACTGAAGCTTTCTTT
d_call: NA
clone_size: NA
v_call: TRBV20-1
j_call: TRBJ1-1

cdr3_aa: CASSSIRRDRGNTGELFF
cdr3_nt: TGTGCCAGCAGCTCAATAAGAAGGGACAGGGGGAACACCGGGGAGCTGTTTTTT
d_call: TRBD1
clone_size: NA
v_call: TRBV7-6
j_call: TRBJ2-2

cdr3_aa: CAWSVMDNTEAFF
cdr3_nt: TGTGCCTGGAGTGTAATGGACAACACTGAAGCTTTCTTT
d_call: NA
clone_size: NA
v_call: TRBV30
j_call: TRBJ1-1

cdr3_aa: CASSSGVNQPQHF
cdr3_nt: TGCGCCAGCAGCTCAGGGGTTAATCAGCCCCAGCATTTT
d_call: NA
clone_size: NA
v_call: TRBV5-1
j_call: TRBJ1-5

cdr3_aa: CASSFRNRATDTQYF
cdr3_nt: TGTGCCAGCAGTTTTAGGAACAGAGCCACAGATACGCAGTATTTT
d_call: NA
clone_size: many
v_call: TRBV6-5
j_call: TRBJ2-3

cdr3_aa: CAWISLSGETQYF
cdr3_nt: TGTGCCTGGATTTCACTATCGGGGGAGACCCAGTACTTC
d_call: NA
clone_size: NA
v_call: TRBV30
j_call: TRBJ2-5

cdr3_aa: CAWSSLGQGGDEQFF
cdr3_nt: TGTGCCTGGAGTTCCCTAGGACAGGGGGGCGATGAGCAGTTCTTC
d_call: TRBD1
clone_size: NA
v_call: TRBV30
j_call: TRBJ2-1

cdr3_aa: CASSPGQGADGYTF
cdr3_nt: TGTGCCAGCTCACCAGGACAGGGGGCGGATGGCTACACCTTC
d_call: TRBD1
clone_size: few
v_call: TRBV18
j_call: TRBJ1-2

cdr3_aa: CASSSVMTGGQFF
cdr3_nt: TGTGCCAGCAGCTCGGTAATGACGGGTGGGCAGTTCTTC
d_call: NA
clone_size: few
v_call: TRBV7-9
j_call: TRBJ2-1

cdr3_aa: CASSLTSIGETQYF
cdr3_nt: TGTGCCAGCAGCTTAACGAGCATCGGAGAGACCCAGTACTTC
d_call: NA
clone_size: NA
v_call: TRBV7-3
j_call: TRBJ2-5

cdr3_aa: CAWSQDRAGYGYTF
cdr3_nt: TGTGCCTGGAGCCAAGACAGGGCGGGCTATGGCTACACCTTC
d_call: TRBD1
clone_size: NA
v_call: TRBV30
j_call: TRBJ1-2

cdr3_aa: CASSPAGTHYEQYF
cdr3_nt: TGTGCCAGTAGTCCCGCCGGGACACACTACGAGCAGTACTTC
d_call: NA
clone_size: NA
v_call: TRBV19
j_call: TRBJ2-7

cdr3_aa: CASSLEAAGAFQETQYF
cdr3_nt: TGTGCCAGCAGTTTGGAAGCAGCGGGGGCCTTCCAAGAGACCCAGTACTTC
d_call: TRBD2
clone_size: few
v_call: TRBV27
j_call: TRBJ2-5

cdr3_aa: CASSKVALAKNIQYF
cdr3_nt: TGTGCCAGCAGCAAAGTCGCTTTAGCCAAAAACATTCAGTACTTC
d_call: NA
clone_size: NA
v_call: TRBV21-1
j_call: TRBJ2-4

cdr3_aa: CASSPERRHPGQPQHF
cdr3_nt: TGTGCCAGCTCACCGGAGCGGAGGCACCCCGGGCAGCCCCAGCATTTT
d_call: NA
clone_size: NA
v_call: TRBV18
j_call: TRBJ1-5

cdr3_aa: CASMADTQYF
cdr3_nt: TGTGCCAGCATGGCAGATACGCAGTATTTT
d_call: NA
clone_size: few
v_call: TRBV6-1
j_call: TRBJ2-3

cdr3_aa: CATPFDSNQPQHF
cdr3_nt: TGCGCCACCCCGTTTGATAGCAATCAGCCCCAGCATTTT
d_call: NA
clone_size: NA
v_call: TRBV23-1
j_call: TRBJ1-5

cdr3_aa: CASSALDSPEAFF
cdr3_nt: TGTGCCAGCAGCGCCTTAGACTCCCCTGAAGCTTTCTTT
d_call: NA
clone_size: medium-sized
v_call: TRBV7-9
j_call: TRBJ1-1

cdr3_aa: CARLPGGSYNEQFF
cdr3_nt: TGTGCCAGGCTCCCCGGGGGCTCCTACAATGAGCAGTTCTTC
d_call: NA
clone_size: NA
v_call: TRBV2
j_call: TRBJ2-1

cdr3_aa: CASSHSYEQYF
cdr3_nt: TGTGCCAGCAGCCATAGCTACGAGCAGTACTTC
d_call: NA
clone_size: NA
v_call: TRBV4-2
j_call: TRBJ2-7

cdr3_aa: CASSLLAGEKLFF
cdr3_nt: TGTGCCAGCAGCTTGCTCGCAGGGGAAAAACTGTTTTTT
d_call: NA
clone_size: NA
v_call: TRBV5-5
j_call: TRBJ1-4

cdr3_aa: CASSLSVGRLNTEAFF
cdr3_nt: TGTGCCAGCAGCTTATCCGTAGGCAGGCTGAACACTGAAGCTTTCTTT
d_call: NA
clone_size: NA
v_call: TRBV7-9
j_call: TRBJ1-1

cdr3_aa: CASSRDRSYGYTF
cdr3_nt: TGTGCCAGTAGCCGGGACAGGTCCTATGGCTACACCTTC
d_call: TRBD1
clone_size: few
v_call: TRBV19
j_call: TRBJ1-2

cdr3_aa: CASSFWPPGQGQDQPQHF
cdr3_nt: TGTGCCAGCAGTTTTTGGCCCCCGGGGCAGGGTCAGGATCAGCCCCAGCATTTT
d_call: NA
clone_size: NA
v_call: TRBV27
j_call: TRBJ1-5

cdr3_aa: CASSRNQGAVEQYF
cdr3_nt: TGTGCCAGCAGCCGAAACCAGGGGGCGGTCGAGCAGTACTTC
d_call: TRBD1
clone_size: few
v_call: TRBV7-9
j_call: TRBJ2-7

cdr3_aa: CSANRGPNTEAFF
cdr3_nt: TGCAGCGCTAACAGGGGGCCGAACACTGAAGCTTTCTTT
d_call: TRBD1
clone_size: few
v_call: TRBV29-1
j_call: TRBJ1-1

cdr3_aa: CASSGQTGGYTF
cdr3_nt: TGTGCCAGCAGCGGACAGACGGGGGGCTACACCTTC
d_call: NA
clone_size: NA
v_call: TRBV11-2
j_call: TRBJ1-2

cdr3_aa: CARRTGDNQPQHF
cdr3_nt: TGTGCCAGGCGGACAGGGGACAATCAGCCCCAGCATTTT
d_call: TRBD1
clone_size: NA
v_call: TRBV25-1
j_call: TRBJ1-5

cdr3_aa: CSAGGETQYF
cdr3_nt: TGCAGCGCTGGCGGAGAGACCCAGTACTTC
d_call: NA
clone_size: few
v_call: TRBV29-1
j_call: TRBJ2-5

cdr3_aa: CASSRGQGMGQAFF
cdr3_nt: TGTGCCAGCAGCCGAGGACAGGGAATGGGCCAAGCTTTCTTT
d_call: TRBD1
clone_size: NA
v_call: TRBV11-1
j_call: TRBJ1-1

cdr3_aa: CATGQLSYEQYF
cdr3_nt: TGTGCCACCGGACAGCTCTCCTACGAGCAGTACTTC
d_call: NA
clone_size: NA
v_call: TRBV2
j_call: TRBJ2-7

cdr3_aa: CSVSSQGVANEQYF
cdr3_nt: TGCAGCGTTAGCTCTCAGGGTGTAGCGAACGAGCAGTACTTC
d_call: NA
clone_size: few
v_call: TRBV29-1
j_call: TRBJ2-7

cdr3_aa: CSVDRQQTGELFF
cdr3_nt: TGCAGCGTTGACAGACAGCAGACGGGGGAGCTGTTTTTT
d_call: NA
clone_size: few
v_call: TRBV29-1
j_call: TRBJ2-2